A single sample gave rise to the 3 T cell receptor beta chains below, sequenced in a study of somatic mutations in cytotoxic T cells in rheumatoid arthritis. Sequenced by immunoSEQ multiplex PCR; TCRdb stores in-frame clones only, minus some. The sample has roughly 10,000 clones, around nine tenths seen once. Sample: CD4+ T cells sorted from blood. The receptor source for this set is a young woman with rheumatoid arthritis.

Remarks on this clone: Mismatch with germline at one junction end may stem from a read error. This chain uses TRBV5-1 with TRBJ2-2, with 10 bases aligning to TRBD1. CDR3 length: 15 amino acids. The germline V gene has CDR1 SGHRS and CDR2 YFSETQ. This chain's CDR3 is CASSWTGGNAGELFF. CDR3 sequence (DNA): TGCGCCAGCAGCTGGACAGGGGGGAACGCCGGGGAGCTGTTTTTT.

This chain connects TRBV5-1 to TRBJ1-1; D is unclear. Germline CDR1 and CDR2: SGHRS and YFSETQ. CDR3 length: 14 residues. Trimming pared 4 bases from V and 3 bases from J, leaving 13 bases between. CDR3 in DNA: TGCGCCAGCAGCCCTGGGCCCAGCCACACTGAAGCTTTCTTT. It encodes CASSPGPSHTEAFF.

The count of this clone is one. The V call is TRBV11-2, the J call TRBJ2-5; no clear D gene. The germline CDR1 and CDR2 sequences are SGHAT and FQNNGV. Deletions cut 6 bases from V and 3 bases from J, with 8 bases between. The CDR3 has 12 amino acids. The CDR3: CASSRFKETQYF. The CDR3 DNA follows: TGTGCCAGCAGTCGTTTTAAAGAGACCCAGTACTTC.